The 25 T cell receptor beta chains below come from one sample, sequenced in a study of Graves' ophthalmopathy and Graves' hyperthyroidism. RNA transcripts yielded amplified TCR beta CDR3 regions. First-round RT-PCR with HTBI primers preceded a second-round multiplex PCR. TCRdb reprocessed the multiplex PCR reads with MiXCR, giving one entry per CDR3 protein. Of about 24,000 distinct CDR3 sequences listed, around 50% are singletons. The sample taken for sequencing was peripheral blood. These receptors were obtained from an adult woman with stable Graves' hyperthyroidism.

The V call is TRBV19, the J call TRBJ2-1, with D perhaps matching TRBD2 (5 bases). This CDR3 comprises 12 residues. Germline V gives CDR1 LNHDA, CDR2 SQIVND (reference sequence). V lost 6 bases and J lost 6, with 9 bases in between. CDR3 in amino acids: CASRVGINEQFF. As DNA, the CDR3 is TGTGCCAGTAGGGTCGGGATCAATGAGCAGTTCTTC.

In its sample, this clonotype ranks as medium-sized (0.01 to 0.1%). The chain links TRBV9 to TRBJ2-1; tentative D call: TRBD2 (5 bases). From germline, CDR1 is SGDLS and CDR2 YYNGEE. The CDR3 length is 15 residues. The V and J ends lost 0 bases and 5 bases respectively, with 12 bases between them. In nucleotides, the CDR3 is TGTGCCAGCAGCGTAGACCTAGCTGATCACAATGAGCAGTTCTTC. The encoded protein is CASSVDLADHNEQFF.

This clonotype was seen many times. This sequence joins TRBV27 and TRBJ1-1; D remains ambiguous. CDR1 and CDR2 from the germline V gene are MNHEY and SMNVEV (reference sequence). V was cut by 2 bases and J by 7 bases, with 11 bases left in between. There are 13 residues in the CDR3. CDR3 sequence reads: CASSLTLWGEAFF. Here the CDR3 DNA reads TGTGCCAGCAGTTTAACGTTGTGGGGTGAAGCTTTCTTT.

Points on this clonotype: Lacking the conserved final phenylalanine or tryptophan, this CDR3 likely reflects a read error. The DNA is omitted, as the CDR3 cannot be located on it reliably, and the CDR3 follows TCRdb's listing. The J gene is TRBJ2-3, the V gene TRBV5-6; TRBD1 is taken as the D call from the table, unchecked against the DNA. Germline loops: CDR1 SGHDT, CDR2 YYEEEE. 18 amino acids form the CDR3, both terminal residues included. The CDR3 loop reads CASLQVTPQGMEHRYAVV.

On this clonotype itself: One end of the junction is discordant with germline, which a read error may explain. The gene calls are TRBV19 and TRBJ1-2, with D perhaps matching TRBD1 (6 bases). The V gene's germline CDR1 is LNHDA and CDR2 SQIVND (reference sequence). The length of the CDR3 is 13 residues. The CDR3 spells CANSPDRSYGYTF. CDR3 in DNA: TGTGCCAATAGTCCCGACAGGTCCTATGGCTACACCTTC.

This clonotype was counted once. The CDR3 end shows no conserved phenylalanine or tryptophan, and so a read error is likely. This chain connects TRBV5-1 to TRBJ1-1, with D perhaps TRBD1 (5 bases). This CDR3 comprises 15 residues. The ends were cut back, 3 bases at V and 0 bases at J, with 12 bases in the middle. Per the germline V gene, CDR1 is SGHRS and CDR2 is YFSETQ. The CDR3 loop reads CASSSGHGMNTEAFS. As DNA, the CDR3 is TGCGCCAGCAGCTCAGGGCACGGAATGAACACTGAAGCTTTCTCT.

By its share, this clonotype is medium-sized (0.01 to 0.1%). J is TRBJ1-2 and V is TRBV19; TRBD1 aligns across 9 bases. Germline-derived CDR1 and CDR2 are LNHDA and SQIVND (reference sequence). Germline trimming cut 7 bases from V and 5 bases from J; bases unmatched to any gene: 5. This CDR3 is 13 amino acids long. CDR3 residues: CASKPGQGYGYTF. Written as DNA, the CDR3 is TGTGCCAGTAAACCGGGACAGGGTTATGGCTACACCTTC.

This clonotype is medium-sized within its sample. The V and J genes are TRBV7-8 and TRBJ2-3; no firm D call. The CDR3 contains 12 residues. Between the trimmed V and J ends, which lost 6 bases and 1 base, there was a span of 5 bases. Germline loops: CDR1 SGHVS, CDR2 FQNEAQ. The CDR3 coding sequence is TGTGCCAGCAGGTCGGGCACAGATACGCAGTATTTT. It yields the protein CASRSGTDTQYF.

Comments on this clonotype: Compared with germline, one end of the junction differs, possibly owing to a read error. The V gene is TRBV12-5, the J gene TRBJ2-1, with TRBD1 matching over 7 bases. CDR3 size: 14 residues. Germline V gives CDR1 LGHNT, CDR2 FRNRAP. CDR3 DNA: TGTGCTAGCGGTTTTCGGATAGGGGGCCATGAGCAGTTCTTC. Its translation is CASGFRIGGHEQFF.

This chain links TRBV28 with TRBJ2-3; the D gene is possibly TRBD2 (5 bases). Trimming cost V 6 bases and J 12 bases, with 19 bases left between them. This CDR3 contains 13 residues. In germline, CDR1 is MDHEN, CDR2 SYDVKM. The CDR3 coding sequence is TGTGCCAGCAGAATGGACTGTCAAGAGACCCAGTATTTT. It specifies CASRMDCQETQYF.

Concerning this clonotype: Its ends do not fully match the called genes, so a read error is possible. The chain uses TRBV6-4 and TRBJ2-1; D might be TRBD1 or TRBD2, each matching 6 bases. The length of the CDR3 is 16 residues. Germline V CDR1 and CDR2: MRHNA, SNTAGT. The CDR3 DNA is TGTGCCAGCAGTGACTCGATCACCTGGCGGGACAATGAGCAGCTCTTC. Residues: CASSDSITWRDNEQLF.

This clonotype was counted ten times or more. Without the conserved terminal phenylalanine or tryptophan, this CDR3 likely stems from a read error. The V call is TRBV10-3, the J call TRBJ2-1, with 12 bases fitting TRBD2. The germline V gene encodes CDR1 ENHRY and CDR2 SYGVKD. Losses at the gene ends were 2 bases for V and 4 bases for J; bases not matched to a gene: 0. This CDR3 spans 15 amino acids. The DNA for the CDR3 is TGTGCCATCAGTGAGGGACTAGCGGGATACAATGAGCAGTTCTGC. This gives the protein CAISEGLAGYNEQFC.

The sample holds one count of this clonotype. The genes are TRBV7-2 and TRBJ2-7; TRBD2 matches at 11 bases. V trimming: 4 bases; J trimming: 5 bases; junction bases outside the gene matches: 4. The CDR3 spans 14 residues. Germline values: CDR1 SGHTA, CDR2 FQGNSA. CDR3 nucleotides: TGTGCCAGCAGCTCAACTAGCGGGAGAAACGAGCAGTACTTC. Translating it yields CASSSTSGRNEQYF.

In this sample, this clonotype turned up many times. V gene TRBV19 combines with J gene TRBJ2-2; possible D gene TRBD1, 5 bases. In germline, CDR1 is LNHDA, CDR2 SQIVND (reference sequence). This CDR3 is 17 amino acids long. The V and J ends lost 7 bases and 3 bases respectively, with 21 bases between them. The CDR3: CASKGPWVGPDTGELFF. The CDR3 DNA sequence: TGTGCCAGTAAGGGGCCCTGGGTTGGGCCCGACACCGGGGAGCTGTTTTTT. Full variable domain (outside the CDR3, taken from reference TRBV19 and TRBJ2-2): DGGITQSPKYLFRKEGQNVTLSCEQNLNHDAMYWYRQDPGQGLRLIYYSQIVNDFQKGDIAEGYSVSREKKESFPLTVTSAQKNPTAFYLCASKGPWVGPDTGELFFGEGSRLTVL.

This clonotype was seen a few times. The genes are TRBV2 and TRBJ1-5, with a weak D call TRBD1 (6 bases). V dropped 2 bases and J dropped 8 bases, with 16 bases sitting between them. In germline, CDR1 is SNHLY, CDR2 FYNNEI. The CDR3 length is 15 residues. The CDR3 is CASSEIRGAGEPQHF. CDR3 DNA: TGTGCCAGCAGTGAAATAAGGGGGGCCGGGGAGCCCCAGCATTTT.

The chain joins TRBV5-4 to TRBJ2-1; 7 nucleotides align to TRBD2. The germline CDR1 and CDR2 sequences are SGHNT and YYREEE (reference sequence). The CDR3 covers 14 residues. The J segment lost 9 bases and the V segment lost 2 bases, leaving 8 bases of the junction unmatched. This CDR3 is CASSLGLEVSEQFF. CDR3 sequence (DNA): TGTGCCAGCAGCTTAGGACTAGAAGTAAGTGAGCAGTTCTTC.

The CDR3 DNA follows: TGCGCCAGCAGCCAGGTCGGGACAGGGAAAGAGACCCAGTACTTC. It codes for CASSQVGTGKETQYF. V usage is TRBV4-1 and J usage is TRBJ2-5; 9 nucleotides agree with TRBD1. The CDR3 loop spans 15 amino acids. Trimming removed 3 bases from V and 3 bases from J; junction bases left unmatched: 5. Germline-derived CDR1 and CDR2 are MGHRA and YSYEKL.

V usage is TRBV5-5 and J usage is TRBJ2-7; no clear D. Germline values: CDR1 SGHKS, CDR2 YYEKEE (reference sequence). The CDR3 consists of 11 residues. V lost 5 bases and J lost 4, with 7 bases in between. The DNA for the CDR3 is TGTGCCAGCAGTTGGAGTTACGAGCAGTACTTC. It encodes CASSWSYEQYF.

This clonotype has a count of ten or more. The chain links TRBV20-1 to TRBJ2-2, with 7 bases identical to TRBD2. The CDR3 is 17 residues long. V dropped 0 bases and J dropped 2; count of bases not matched to a gene: 9. Germline V lookup: CDR1 DFQATT, CDR2 SNEGSKA (reference sequence). The CDR3 region is CSARDRRGEINTGELFF. DNA for the CDR3: TGCAGTGCTAGAGATCGTCGGGGGGAAATTAACACCGGGGAGCTGTTTTTT.

The V call is TRBV5-4, the J call TRBJ2-7; no reliable D call. Per germline, CDR1 SGHNT and CDR2 YYREEE (reference sequence). The CDR3 length is 12 residues. The V gene lost 1 base and the J gene lost 4 bases, with 6 bases spanning the gap. The CDR3 DNA follows: TGTGCCAGCAGCTTGAATCCTTACGAGCAGTACTTC. This sequence encodes CASSLNPYEQYF.

On this clonotype itself: The junction and the germline gene differ at one end; a read error may be behind it. The chain is built from TRBV6-5 and TRBJ2-2, with D perhaps assigned TRBD1 or TRBD2 (5 bases each). CDR3 length: 13 residues. CDR1 MNHEY and CDR2 SVGAGI come from the germline V gene. The CDR3 sequence: CASRPRGIGELFF. The CDR3 DNA follows: TGTGCCAGCAGACCACGGGGCATCGGGGAGCTGTTCTTT.

As for this clonotype: This is likely a read error, given that the CDR3 carries no conserved phenylalanine or tryptophan at its end. The CDR3 DNA reads TGCAGTGCTAGCAACCGGGACTCCTACGAGCAGTACTCC. It translates to CSASNRDSYEQYS. The chain carries TRBV20-1 and TRBJ2-7; the D gene is possibly TRBD2 (5 bases). V shed 3 bases and J shed 0 bases, with 9 bases lying between them. This CDR3 spans 13 amino acids. CDR1 DFQATT and CDR2 SNEGSKA come from the germline V gene (reference sequence).

Sample share makes this clonotype medium-sized. The genes are TRBV9 and TRBJ2-1, with a possible D match to TRBD2 (6 bases). The CDR3 loop spans 14 amino acids. Deletions cut 4 bases from V and 6 bases from J, with 14 bases between. CDR1 is SGDLS, CDR2 YYNGEE, per germline. This CDR3 is CASSLIGGGNEQFF. For the CDR3, the DNA is TGTGCCAGCAGCCTCATCGGGGGTGGCAATGAGCAGTTCTTC.

This chain connects TRBV20-1 to TRBJ1-1; 9 bases map to TRBD1. V lost 7 bases and J lost 6; bases outside the gene matches: 15. This CDR3 has 15 amino acids. Germline V lookup: CDR1 DFQATT, CDR2 SNEGSKA (reference sequence). In nucleotides, the CDR3 is TGCAGTGTCTCCGGACCGGGACAGGGCAGGTCTGAAGCTTTCTTT. Its protein is CSVSGPGQGRSEAFF.

The chain is built from TRBV19 and TRBJ2-2; TRBD2 matches at 8 bases. Germline V lookup: CDR1 LNHDA, CDR2 SQIVND (reference sequence). With V trimmed by 5 bases and J by 9 bases, 26 bases remained unmatched. CDR3 length: 20 residues. This chain's CDR3 is CASSPTQWGGTGGGLWELFF. CDR3 sequence (DNA): TGTGCCAGTAGTCCGACCCAGTGGGGCGGGACCGGGGGGGGTCTGTGGGAGCTGTTTTTT.